Presented here are 23 T cell receptor beta chains from one specimen sequenced in a study of cytomegalovirus exposure and HLA in healthy donors. Researchers ran the PCR with 60 Vbeta and 13 Jbeta primers. The repertoire was sequenced with immunoSEQ multiplex PCR; TCRdb's copy has only in-frame clones and lacks some. The repertoire has fewer than 90,000 clones, around 70% of them found once; the top ten carry approximately 7.6%. Sequenced input: PBMCs. All receptors derive from a man aged 40-49 years in good health and CMV-seropositive.

The V call is TRBV5-6, the J call TRBJ2-2, with 11 bases identical to TRBD1. CDR1 and CDR2 from the germline V gene are SGHDT and YYEEEE. This CDR3 comprises 14 residues. The ends lost 4 bases at V and 7 bases at J; junction bases unmatched: 3. The CDR3 sequence is CASSGTGGIGELFF. CDR3 sequence (DNA): TGTGCCAGCAGCGGGACAGGGGGTATCGGGGAGCTGTTTTTT.

This clone was observed a few times. The chain combines TRBV6-6 with TRBJ2-6; D not certain. The CDR3 runs to 16 residues. From germline, CDR1 is MNHNY and CDR2 SVGAGI (reference sequence). Deletions cut 5 bases from V and 0 bases from J, with 11 bases between. This chain's CDR3 is CASSQEPISGANVLTF. DNA for the CDR3: TGTGCCAGCAGTCAAGAGCCCATCTCTGGGGCCAACGTCCTGACTTTC.

This clone was counted only a few times. The chain recombines TRBV7-9 with TRBJ2-5; D is unresolved. Germline lookup yields CDR1 SEHNR and CDR2 FQNEAQ (reference sequence). The V end was cut by 0 bases, the J end by 1 base, with 9 bases between. This CDR3 has 15 amino acids. The CDR3 region has the DNA TGTGCCAGCAGCTTAGCCGCACAGCTCCAAGAGACCCAGTACTTC. Encoded protein: CASSLAAQLQETQYF.

This clone was detected only a few times. This chain joins TRBV27 and TRBJ2-7; D might be TRBD2 (7 bases). The length of the CDR3 is 15 residues. Deletions cut 0 bases from V and 2 bases from J, with 11 bases between. Germline CDR1 reads MNHEY; CDR2 reads SMNVEV (reference sequence). The CDR3 coding sequence is TGTGCCAGCAGTTTATCGGGGGCGGGAGCCTACGAGCAGTACTTC. Translating it yields CASSLSGAGAYEQYF.

This chain uses TRBV14 with TRBJ1-2; D not resolved. CDR1 and CDR2 (germline): SGHDN, FVKESK. The V and J ends lost 0 bases and 6 bases respectively, with 17 bases between them. CDR3 length: 16 residues. The CDR3 sequence: CASSQDQSAPRNGYTF. CDR3 coding DNA: TGTGCCAGCAGCCAAGATCAGTCAGCCCCGCGGAATGGCTACACCTTC.

This clone was recorded only once. This chain uses TRBV4-3 with TRBJ1-5, with 8 bases matching TRBD1. Germline V gene lookup returns CDR1 LGHNA and CDR2 YSLEER. The V and J ends lost 4 bases and 5 bases, in that order; junction bases with no gene match: 7. There are 15 residues in the CDR3. CDR3 sequence: CASSRWNRGDQPQHF. In DNA form, the CDR3 reads TGCGCCAGCAGCCGGTGGAACAGGGGGGATCAGCCCCAGCATTTT.

As to this clone: One end of the junction varies from germline; a read error may be responsible. V is TRBV5-8 and J is TRBJ2-5; D may be TRBD1 (5 bases). This CDR3 has 13 amino acids. CDR1 SGHTS and CDR2 YDEGEE come from the germline V gene. The DNA of the CDR3 is TGTGCCAGCAGATTGGGGCAGCAAGAGACCCAGTACTTC. It translates to CASRLGQQETQYF.

The table lists this clone with a few counts. This chain links TRBV7-2 with TRBJ2-1, with a possible D match to TRBD1 (6 bases). Looked up from germline, CDR1 is SGHTA and CDR2 is FQGNSA. V lost 1 base to trimming and J lost 6 bases, with 13 bases between them. CDR3 size: 15 residues. Written as DNA, the CDR3 is TGTGCCAGCAGCTTAGGGACAGCCCCAGGCAATGAGCAGTTCTTC. Amino acids: CASSLGTAPGNEQFF.

This clone showed up just a few times. The chain employs TRBV5-5 and TRBJ1-1; 7 nucleotides match TRBD1. The CDR3 covers 15 residues. With V trimmed by 2 bases and J by 3 bases, 7 bases remained unmatched. Germline assignment: CDR1 SGHKS and CDR2 YYEKEE (reference sequence). The CDR3 sequence: CASSLIPGGYTEAFF. In DNA form, the CDR3 reads TGTGCCAGCAGCTTAATCCCAGGGGGTTACACTGAAGCTTTCTTT.

The chain joins TRBV28 to TRBJ2-1, with 14 bases fitting TRBD2. V lost 3 bases to trimming and J lost 2 bases; unmatched junction nucleotides: 12. From germline, CDR1 is MDHEN and CDR2 SYDVKM. The CDR3 runs 20 residues. The CDR3, as DNA: TGTGCCAGCAGTTTCCCCACCGGGACTAGCGGGAGAGTCGCCTACAATGAGCAGTTCTTC. Translating it yields CASSFPTGTSGRVAYNEQFF.

There are a few counts of this clone. The gene calls are TRBV11-3 and TRBJ2-1; D gene uncertain. CDR1 is SGHNT, CDR2 YENEEA, per germline. Trimming removed 5 bases at V and 5 bases at J, with 13 bases between. The CDR3 runs to 14 residues. The chain's CDR3 is CASSRTERDNEQFF. The DNA for the CDR3 is TGTGCCAGCAGCAGAACAGAAAGAGACAATGAGCAGTTCTTC.

V is TRBV29-1 and J is TRBJ1-2; 7 bases are shared with TRBD1. After removal of 4 bases from V and 2 bases from J, the junction contained 7 bases not matched to a gene. The V gene's germline CDR1 is SQVTM and CDR2 ANQGSEA. CDR3 length equals 14 residues. DNA of the CDR3: TGCAGCGTTGGACTTAGACAGGGCAACTATGGCTACACCTTC. It encodes CSVGLRQGNYGYTF.

The V call is TRBV6-6, the J call TRBJ1-6, with 7 bases aligning to TRBD1. V lost 4 bases to trimming and J lost 8 bases; unmatched junction nucleotides: 8. This CDR3 spans 15 amino acids. Germline CDR1 reads MNHNY; CDR2 reads SVGAGI (reference sequence). In DNA, the CDR3 is TGTGCCAGCAGTTCACAGGGGTATGGGGATTCACCCCTCCACTTT. Protein: CASSSQGYGDSPLHF.

The chain uses TRBV15 and TRBJ1-2; a possible D gene is TRBD1 (6 bases). Germline V gene lookup returns CDR1 LNHNV and CDR2 YYDKDF (reference sequence). The CDR3 extends over 15 amino acids. V lost 5 bases and J 3 bases, leaving 16 bases between the germline ends. The CDR3 sequence: CATSVFQGSYYGYTF. The CDR3 DNA follows: TGTGCCACCAGCGTATTCCAGGGGTCTTACTATGGCTACACCTTC.

The chain joins TRBV14 to TRBJ2-5; D might be TRBD2 (5 bases). CDR1 and CDR2 from the germline V gene are SGHDN and FVKESK. Trimming pared 9 bases from V and 5 bases from J, leaving 10 bases between. This CDR3 is 11 amino acids long. This chain's CDR3 is CASSSGETQYF. The CDR3 nucleotides are TGTGCCAGTTCCTCGGGGGAGACCCAGTACTTC.

The chain has TRBV28 and TRBJ2-3, with TRBD2 matching over 7 bases. Unmatched junction bases numbered 8, after V lost 5 bases and J lost 3 bases. The CDR3 sequence is 15 residues long. CDR1 and CDR2 from the germline V gene are MDHEN and SYDVKM. The CDR3 bases are TGTGCCAGCAGTGGAGAGAGCGGGAATACAGATACGCAGTATTTT. Translated: CASSGESGNTDTQYF. The whole variable domain, remainder taken from reference TRBV28 and TRBJ2-3, is DVKVTQSSRYLVKRTGEKVFLECVQDMDHENMFWYRQDPGLGLRLIYFSYDVKMKEKGDIPEGYSVSREKKERFSLILESASTNQTSMYLCASSGESGNTDTQYFGPGTRLTVL.

This rearrangement joins TRBV9 to TRBJ1-4; 9 bases map to TRBD1. V trimming: 6 bases; J trimming: 6 bases; junction bases outside the gene matches: 3. The germline V gene has CDR1 SGDLS and CDR2 YYNGEE. The CDR3 has 13 residues. CDR3 amino acids: CASNRGPDEKLFF. The DNA of the CDR3 is TGTGCCAGCAACAGGGGGCCCGATGAAAAACTGTTTTTT.

The V gene is TRBV15, the J gene TRBJ1-2, with D possibly matching TRBD1 (6 bases). Deletions cut 0 bases from V and 3 bases from J, with 14 bases between. CDR3 size: 16 residues. Germline V gene sequence: CDR1 LNHNV, CDR2 YYDKDF (reference sequence). CDR3 in amino acids: CATSRDYRKGDYGYTF. In DNA form, the CDR3 reads TGTGCCACCAGCAGAGATTACAGGAAGGGGGACTATGGCTACACCTTC. Supplemented by reference TRBV15 and TRBJ1-2, the full variable domain reads DAMVIQNPRYQVTQFGKPVTLSCSQTLNHNVMYWYQQKSSQAPKLLFHYYDKDFNNEADTPDNFQSRRPNTSFCFLDIRSPGLGDTAMYLCATSRDYRKGDYGYTFGSGTRLTVV.

The chain couples TRBV5-1 to TRBJ2-2; 11 nucleotides match TRBD1. The CDR3 contains 17 residues. Per the germline V gene, CDR1 is SGHRS and CDR2 is YFSETQ. The V gene end was trimmed by 4 bases and the J gene end by 3 bases; junction bases not matched to a gene: 8. This CDR3 is CASSVGQGESHTGELFF. The CDR3 nucleotides are TGCGCCAGCAGCGTGGGACAGGGGGAATCCCACACCGGGGAGCTGTTTTTT.

V usage is TRBV28 and J usage is TRBJ1-3; the D is unclear. The ends were cut back, 5 bases at V and 0 bases at J, with 11 bases in the middle. The germline V gene has CDR1 MDHEN and CDR2 SYDVKM. The CDR3 loop spans 15 amino acids. CDR3 sequence (DNA): TGTGCCAGCAGTCATAGCAGCCCCTCTGGAAACACCATATATTTT. Protein: CASSHSSPSGNTIYF.

This clone was detected a few times. The chain uses TRBV7-9 and TRBJ2-7; 7 bases are shared with TRBD1. The CDR3 is 14 amino acids. Germline trimming cut 5 bases from V and 7 bases from J; bases unmatched to any gene: 11. The V gene's germline CDR1 is SEHNR and CDR2 FQNEAQ (reference sequence). The CDR3 coding sequence is TGTGCCAGCAGCCGGTTCGACAGGGACGTAGAGCAGTACTTC. This encodes CASSRFDRDVEQYF.

There are a few counts of this clone. A read error is likely, as this CDR3 ends without the conserved phenylalanine or tryptophan. The gene calls are TRBV7-9 and TRBJ1-4; tentatively, D is TRBD1 (5 bases). The germline V gene has CDR1 SEHNR and CDR2 FQNEAQ (reference sequence). The CDR3 has 15 amino acids. V was cut by 6 bases and J by 8 bases, with 19 bases left in between. The CDR3 sequence is CASRLTDKAGEKLFL. The DNA for the CDR3 is TGTGCCAGCAGGCTTACGGACAAAGCGGGAGAAAAACTGTTTTTG.

The chain uses TRBV7-9 and TRBJ2-7; 7 nucleotides line up with TRBD1. Germline trimming cut 1 base from V and 3 bases from J; bases unmatched to any gene: 9. In germline, CDR1 is SEHNR, CDR2 FQNEAQ (reference sequence). CDR3 length: 16 amino acids. CDR3 loop: CASSLGRDSDFYEQYF. CDR3 nucleotide sequence: TGTGCCAGCAGCTTAGGCCGGGACAGCGACTTCTACGAGCAGTACTTC.